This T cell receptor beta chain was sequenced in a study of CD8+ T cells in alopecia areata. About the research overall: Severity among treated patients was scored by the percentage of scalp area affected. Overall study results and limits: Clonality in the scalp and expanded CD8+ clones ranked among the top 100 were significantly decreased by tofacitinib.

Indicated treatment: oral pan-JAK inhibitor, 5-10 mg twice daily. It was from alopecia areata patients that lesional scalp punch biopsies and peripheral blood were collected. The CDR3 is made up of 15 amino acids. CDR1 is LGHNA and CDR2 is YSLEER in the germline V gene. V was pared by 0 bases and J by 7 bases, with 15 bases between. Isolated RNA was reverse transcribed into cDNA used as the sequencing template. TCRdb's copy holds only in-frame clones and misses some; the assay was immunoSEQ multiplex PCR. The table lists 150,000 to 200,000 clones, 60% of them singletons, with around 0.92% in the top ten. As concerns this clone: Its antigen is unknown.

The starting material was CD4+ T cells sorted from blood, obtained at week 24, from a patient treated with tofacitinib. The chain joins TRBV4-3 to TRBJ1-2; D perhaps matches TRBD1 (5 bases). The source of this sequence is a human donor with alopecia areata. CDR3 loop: CASSQEKDIPFGYTF. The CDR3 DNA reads TGCGCCAGCAGCCAAGAAAAGGACATACCTTTTGGCTACACCTTC.